This T cell receptor (beta chain) is from a study of blood T cell repertoires in COVID-19. As for the study in general: Sites in the United States, Italy and Spain provided acute and convalescent COVID-19 samples. Sources were T cells, B-cell-depleted T cells, or PBMCs; the material itself was cDNA or gDNA.

Libraries were prepared by immunoSEQ multiplex PCR; TCRdb keeps only in-frame clonotypes and omits some of them. Of 200,000 or so clones listed, about nine tenths are singletons. This clone has only a few counts. Distinct nucleotide sequences in the sample also encode this CDR3. Trimming shortened V by 0 bases and J by 2 bases, and 8 bases separated the two germline ends. The CDR3 contains 15 residues. Per the germline V gene, CDR1 is SGDLS and CDR2 is YYNGEE. The rearrangement joins TRBV9 to TRBJ2-2; D is perhaps TRBD2 (6 bases). The sequence was obtained from a man between 65 and 85 years old with acute or convalescent COVID-19. The sequencing sample was made of peripheral blood. The CDR3 reads CASSVEAGNTGELFF. In DNA form, the CDR3 reads TGTGCCAGCAGCGTAGAAGCGGGTAACACCGGGGAGCTGTTTTTT.